This T cell receptor beta chain emerged from a study of blood T cell repertoires in COVID-19. Study summary: Italy, Spain and the United States were the sources of the convalescent and acute COVID-19 samples. T cells, B-cell-depleted T cells, or PBMCs provided the cDNA or gDNA that served as material.

Germline V gene lookup returns CDR1 KGHSY and CDR2 FQNENV. This CDR3 is built from 18 residues. Trimming took 0 bases from V and 0 from J, leaving 17 bases between them. Original methodology: Reference gene primer amplification gave estimated nucleated cell counts. Sequencing was performed with immunoSEQ multiplex PCR; in TCRdb, only in-frame clones are kept and a portion is missing. V, J and clone size reflect that table, while D and trimming were determined from the DNA. The sample lists some 200,000 clones, 70% to 90% seen once, with roughly 0.78% in the top ten. The chain links TRBV16 to TRBJ1-1; tentative D call: TRBD1 (5 bases). Sequencing was performed on peripheral blood. This receptor was taken from a woman between 65 and 79 years old with acute or convalescent COVID-19. In DNA form, the CDR3 reads TGTGCCAGCAGCCAATCGATCGGGGGTGGCCTCATGAACACTGAAGCTTTCTTT. Its translation is CASSQSIGGGLMNTEAFF. The full variable domain, its missing parts supplied by reference TRBV16 and TRBJ1-1, is GEEVAQTPKHLVRGEGQKAKLYCAPIKGHSYVFWYQQVLKNEFKFLISFQNENVFDETGMPKERFSAKCLPNSPCSLEIQATKLEDSAVYFCASSQSIGGGLMNTEAFFGQGTRLTVV.